The rows below give T cell receptor beta chains drawn from one sample of a study of read filtering for tumor transcriptome and immune sequencing. TCRdb processed the reads anew with MiXCR; each CDR3 protein has one entry. The sample lists roughly 130,000 distinct CDR3 sequences, roughly 13% occurring once. What was sequenced was a population of CD138-negative cells sorted from bone marrow. These receptors all stem from a donor at least 40 years old with multiple myeloma. Each CDR3 is given with its conserved first and last residue. The order of the fields is J gene, clone size, D gene, V gene, CDR3 DNA, CDR3 protein. D genes are given only for firm matches. Some rows mark clone size as missing; the rest say once, few, many or name a class of expanded clone.

TRBJ2-7	many	-	TRBV7-6	TGTGCCAGCAGCCTGAGTGAAGGCGGCGAGCAGTACTTC	CASSLSEGGEQYF
TRBJ1-1	many	-	TRBV18	TGTGCCAGCTCACCACTCATCGGCGGGGGACGGGCTGAAGCTTTCTTT	CASSPLIGGGRAEAFF
TRBJ2-7	many	-	TRBV9	TGTGCCAGCAGCGTAGAGCCCTTAGGCGAGCAGTACTTC	CASSVEPLGEQYF
TRBJ2-3	few	-	TRBV2	TGTGCCAGCAGCTTCGGACGCACAGATACGCAGTATTTT	CASSFGRTDTQYF
TRBJ2-4	many	TRBD1	TRBV12-3/TRBV12-4	TGTGCCAGCAGTCTCCTCCGGACAGGAAGAAAGGGCAAAAACATTCAGTACTTC	CASSLLRTGRKGKNIQYF
TRBJ1-1	-	-	TRBV11-2	TGTACCTGCAGCACTACCGCGATGAACACTGAAGCTTTCTTT	CTCSTTAMNTEAFF
TRBJ2-2	many	-	TRBV12-3/TRBV12-4	TGTGCCAGCAGTTTAGCGGGAGGAAACACCGGGGAGCTGTTTTTT	CASSLAGGNTGELFF
TRBJ1-4	many	TRBD1	TRBV10-3	TGTGCCATCAGCCCCGGGCAGGGGGGCAGTGAAAAACTGTTTTTT	CAISPGQGGSEKLFF
TRBJ2-2	many	TRBD2	TRBV7-2	TGTGCCAGCAGCTTAGATCTAGCGGTGAACACCGGGGAGCTGTTTTTT	CASSLDLAVNTGELFF
TRBJ2-3	-	TRBD2	TRBV7-2	TGTGCCAGCAGCTTAACTAGCGGGGGGGCCAGTACGCAGTATTTT	CASSLTSGGASTQYF
TRBJ2-1	-	-	TRBV7-2	TGTGCCAGCAGCTTATACAGGGAGTCCAATGAGCAGTTCTTC	CASSLYRESNEQFF
TRBJ2-5	many	TRBD1	TRBV7-3	TGTGCCAGCAGCTCCGACAGGGAGCAAGAGACCCAGTACTTC	CASSSDREQETQYF